This T cell receptor beta chain was found in a study of T cell responses to AZD1222 COVID-19 vaccine. Turning to the study itself: It was second doses at about 4 or about 12 weeks that were pooled. The study, taken as a whole, reports: Among spike-specific TCRs, nearly half reportedly target unmutated variant regions. Regions 160-218 and 743-854 held dominance among vaccine-associated CD4 TCRs, which spanned spike. Clonal diversity was possibly underestimated, and white British individuals and females predominated among donors.

This clone was seen a few times. Its antigen is unknown. The data were produced by immunoSEQ multiplex PCR, yet TCRdb's version contains in-frame clones alone and is incomplete. The sample shows 80,000 to 130,000 clones, roughly 89% of them seen only once. The CDR3 length is 14 residues. Trimming pared 3 bases from V and 2 bases from J, leaving 7 bases between. Germline V lookup: CDR1 SGHNT, CDR2 YENEEA. The V gene is TRBV11-3, the J gene TRBJ2-2; D uncertain. The receptor comes from an adult in good health. Specimen: peripheral blood, collected on day 0 of AZD1222 vaccination. The CDR3 loop is CASSLQYNTGELFF. CDR3 nucleotides: TGTGCCAGCAGCTTGCAATACAACACCGGGGAGCTGTTTTTT.